This T cell receptor (beta chain) was identified in a study of CD8 T cells in ankylosing spondylitis. This clonotype was counted at least ten times. The germline V gene has CDR1 DFQATT and CDR2 SNEGSKA (reference sequence). This CDR3 has 15 residues. The junction had 10 bases not matched to a gene; V was cut back by 5 bases and J by 6 bases. TCRdb reprocessed the 5' RACE reads with MiXCR, giving one entry per CDR3 protein. The table has approximately 250,000 distinct CDR3 sequences, 10% seen once. This receptor was obtained from a male donor with ankylosing spondylitis or in good health (not recorded which). The chain couples TRBV20-1 to TRBJ2-1, with 10 bases that match TRBD2. Sequenced material: blood, either unsorted or a sorted T cell fraction (not recorded which). DNA for the CDR3: TGCAGTGCTCCTAAGGCACTAGCGGGAACCAATGAGCAGTTCTTC. Encoded protein: CSAPKALAGTNEQFF.